This T cell receptor beta chain was sequenced for a study of T cells after yellow fever vaccination. TCRdb fed the 5' RACE reads into MiXCR, producing one record per CDR3 protein. The data contain 45,000 to 60,000 distinct CDR3 sequences, 5.5% to 6% of them singletons. This clonotype showed up many times. Sequenced here: PBMCs, either bulk or a sorted T-cell subset (CD4+, CD8+, memory, or dextramer-sorted; not recorded which), sampled on the day of the yellow fever booster vaccination. This TCR was sampled from a man between 18 and 29 years old who received the YFV17D yellow fever vaccine.

The CDR3 protein is CASSSRQGISYEQYF. CDR3 nucleotide sequence: TGTGCCAGCAGCTCTCGACAGGGGATTTCCTACGAGCAGTACTTC. V gene TRBV7-9 combines with J gene TRBJ2-7; 8 bases are shared with TRBD1. Germline V gene lookup returns CDR1 SEHNR and CDR2 FQNEAQ (reference sequence). This CDR3 has 15 amino acids. Trimming at V came to 4 bases and at J to 1 base, leaving 6 bases not matched to a gene.